The TCR beta chain under discussion was sequenced for a study of T cells after posttransplantation cyclophosphamide (dated by TCRdb to about 2016). In the study overall: Using TRB sequencing, the study followed how the T cell repertoire reconstituted after myeloablative bone marrow transplantation in which posttransplantation cyclophosphamide served as GVHD prophylaxis. Samples from about 32 PTCy-treated patients and 16 related bone marrow donors of those patients were subjected to antigen receptor sequencing. TRB sequencing was performed on blood from all 35 or so PTCy patients with 1-year posttransplant specimens. In 3 patients, TRB sequencing was also performed on up to 3 more blood samples taken 2 to 5.2 years after transplant, and in 4 patients, pretransplant blood was also TRB-sequenced. Because TRA and TRB clonality were tightly correlated in 9 samples, subsequent TCR analyses were focused on TRB only. Public TRB sequences were compared against a database of over 3,000 sequences linked to responses to pathogens, tumor antigens, self-antigens and alloantigens. What the study reported, not specific to this receptor: Across 40 to 55 patients, TRB clonality was highly associated with recipient CMV seropositivity and CMV reactivation, and diversity in PTCy patients was similar to diversity in CNI/methotrexate controls. The TRB repertoires of T cells infiltrating skin or GI tract showed only limited overlap with the TRB repertoires of T cells in blood. At 1-2 months, donor-recipient similarity was low but rose over the first year, and the later blood repertoires were often dominated by donor CD8+ memory clones.

TRB sequencing used genomic DNA with the immunoSEQ assay at survey resolution or the hsTCRB kit. Turning to the authors' computational methods: The immunoSEQ software handled the initial read processing, while the LymphoSeq R package was used for the repertoire analyses. Clonality was computed as 1 minus normalized Shannon entropy, and a Gini coefficient was also calculated for each TRB dataset. To infer phenotypes in unsorted samples, TRB sequences from sorted subsets of the recipient or donor were mapped onto unsorted samples from the same recipient. TCRdb obtained this table from immuneACCESS and retained in-frame rearrangements with V and J assigned. These tables miss some clones; where compared with another copy, unresolved V genes account for less than half of the shortfall, and the remainder is unexplained. For V, J and clone size, that table is used; D and trimming come from the DNA. The sample has about 52,000 clones on record, just over 85% of them singletons. The ten most abundant clones make up roughly 2.8% of the sample.

Worth noting for this clone: Its binding antigen is unknown. Base quality data are lacking; no much larger clone is found one base away.

The CDR3 runs 13 residues from the cysteine to the phenylalanine. Only the CDR3 region is kept as DNA, spanning 39 bases read in frame from base 1. The germline V gene specifies SGHTA as CDR1 and FQGNSA as CDR2. V lost 4 bases and J lost 9 bases, and the count of bases not matched to a germline gene is 4. PTCy-treated patients were drawn from a prospective multi-institutional clinical trial. Peripheral blood and bone marrow mononuclear cells were isolated by Ficoll-Hypaque density centrifugation and cryopreserved. Sequencing used PBMCs. This TCR was sampled from a man aged 25-40 years with a blood cancer, CMV-positive, and with a related stem cell donor. Recombination linked TRBV7-2 to TRBJ2-1; the junction holds 9 bases that match TRBD2. CDR3 reads: CASSSGLAGEQFF. At the DNA level, the sequence is TGTGCCAGCAGCTCGGGACTAGCAGGTGAGCAGTTCTTC. Here the CDR3 is joined to the reference TRBV7-2 and TRBJ2-1 genes, and the full variable domain is: GAGVSQSPSNKVTEKGKDVELRCDPISGHTALYWYRQSLGQGLEFLIYFQGNSAPDKSGLPSDRFSAERTGGSVSTLTIQRTQQEDSAVYLCASSSGLAGEQFFGPGTRLTVL.